The present entry profiles one TCR beta chain with its context. The antigen is undetermined. This sample is part of a study of shared clonotypes between healthy human individuals. Across the study: Each donor had three CD4 naive, three CD4 memory, two CD8 naive and one CD8 memory plate.

Notes on the study in general: Clonotype sharing among donors, it was expected, would be affected by sequencing depth. Genetic and exposure-history diversity was limited by the small donor number. Four donors held about 4.5% of naive CD4 clonotypes in common.

The table came from immunoSEQ multiplex PCR; TCRdb's copy has only in-frame clones and leaves some out. The sample includes about 820,000 clones, about 92% of them seen just once. Terminally differentiated effector memory CD45RA+ cells were excluded by CCR7 positive selection of CD45RO-negative cells. The V gene's germline CDR1 is LGHNT and CDR2 FRNRAP. V was pared by 6 bases and J by 0 bases, with 5 bases of the junction left unmatched. CDR3 length: 15 residues. The chain couples TRBV12-5 to TRBJ2-3; 8 bases are shared with TRBD2. This clonotype originated in a man younger than 45 in good health. The sequenced sample was naive CD8+ T cells sorted from blood. The CDR3, as DNA: TGTGCTAGTGGCCATAGCGGGGCTAGCACAGATACGCAGTATTTT. Protein product: CASGHSGASTDTQYF.